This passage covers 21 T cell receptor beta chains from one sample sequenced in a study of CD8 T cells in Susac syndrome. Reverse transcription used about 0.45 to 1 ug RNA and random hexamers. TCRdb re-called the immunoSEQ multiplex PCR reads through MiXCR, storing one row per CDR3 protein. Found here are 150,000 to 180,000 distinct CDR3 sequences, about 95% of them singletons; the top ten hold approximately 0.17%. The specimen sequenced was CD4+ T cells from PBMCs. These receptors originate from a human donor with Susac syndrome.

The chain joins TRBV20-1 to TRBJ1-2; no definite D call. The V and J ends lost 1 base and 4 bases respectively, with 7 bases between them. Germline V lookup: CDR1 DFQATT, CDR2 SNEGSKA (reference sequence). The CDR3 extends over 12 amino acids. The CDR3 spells CSARGNSYGYTF. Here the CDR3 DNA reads TGCAGTGCTAGAGGGAACAGCTATGGCTACACCTTC.

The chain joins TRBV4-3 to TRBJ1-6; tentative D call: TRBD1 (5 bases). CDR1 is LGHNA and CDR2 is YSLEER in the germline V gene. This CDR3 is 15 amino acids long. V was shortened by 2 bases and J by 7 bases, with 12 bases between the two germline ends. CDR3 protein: CASSQTGTGNSPLHF. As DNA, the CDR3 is TGCGCCAGCAGCCAAACCGGCACAGGAAATTCACCCCTCCACTTT.

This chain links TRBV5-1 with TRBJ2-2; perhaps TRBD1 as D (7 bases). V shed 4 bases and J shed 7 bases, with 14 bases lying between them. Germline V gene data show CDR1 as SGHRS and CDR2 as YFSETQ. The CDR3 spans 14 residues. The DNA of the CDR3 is TGCGCCAGCAGCGCGGAGGGGGCAAGCGGGGAGCTGTTTTTT. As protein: CASSAEGASGELFF.

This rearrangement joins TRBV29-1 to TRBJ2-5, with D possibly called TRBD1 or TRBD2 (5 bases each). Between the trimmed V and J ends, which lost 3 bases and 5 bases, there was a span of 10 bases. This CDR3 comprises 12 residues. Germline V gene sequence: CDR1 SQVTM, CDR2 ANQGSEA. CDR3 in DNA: TGCAGCGTTGAGGGGACGAGTGAGACCCAGTACTTC. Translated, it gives CSVEGTSETQYF.

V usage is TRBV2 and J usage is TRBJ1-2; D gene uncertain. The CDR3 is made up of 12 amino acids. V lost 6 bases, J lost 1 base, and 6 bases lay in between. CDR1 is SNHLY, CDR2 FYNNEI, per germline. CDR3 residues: CASSASNYGYTF. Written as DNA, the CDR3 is TGTGCCAGCAGCGCCAGTAACTATGGCTACACCTTC.

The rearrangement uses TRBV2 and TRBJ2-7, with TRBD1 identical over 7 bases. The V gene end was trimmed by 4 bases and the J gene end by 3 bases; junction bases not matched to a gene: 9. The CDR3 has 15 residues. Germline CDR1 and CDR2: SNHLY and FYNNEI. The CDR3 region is CASSAPGQSLYEQYF. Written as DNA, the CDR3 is TGTGCCAGCAGTGCACCGGGACAGTCCCTCTACGAGCAGTACTTC. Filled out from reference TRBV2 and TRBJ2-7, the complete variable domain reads EPEVTQTPSHQVTQMGQEVILRCVPISNHLYFYWYRQILGQKVEFLVSFYNNEISEKSEIFDDQFSVERPDGSNFTLKIRSTKLEDSAMYFCASSAPGQSLYEQYFGPGTRLTVT.

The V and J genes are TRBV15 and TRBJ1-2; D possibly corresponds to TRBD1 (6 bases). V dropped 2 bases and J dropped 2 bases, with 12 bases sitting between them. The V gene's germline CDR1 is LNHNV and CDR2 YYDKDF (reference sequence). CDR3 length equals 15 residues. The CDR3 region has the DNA TGTGCCACCAGCAGACCTTACAGGGACAACTATGGCTACACCTTC. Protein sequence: CATSRPYRDNYGYTF.

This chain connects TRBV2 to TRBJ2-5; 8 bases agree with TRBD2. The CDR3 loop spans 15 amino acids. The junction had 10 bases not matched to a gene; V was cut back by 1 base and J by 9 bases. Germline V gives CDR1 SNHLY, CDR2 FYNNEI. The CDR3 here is CASSEVVAGSGAQYF. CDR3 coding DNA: TGTGCCAGCAGTGAAGTAGTAGCGGGAAGCGGGGCCCAGTACTTC.

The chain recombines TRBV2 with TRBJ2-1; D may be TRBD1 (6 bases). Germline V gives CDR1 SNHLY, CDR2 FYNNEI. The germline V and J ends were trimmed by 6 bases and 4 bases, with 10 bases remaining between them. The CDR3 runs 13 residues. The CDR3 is CASRVTGYNEQFF. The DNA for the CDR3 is TGTGCCAGCAGAGTAACAGGGTACAATGAGCAGTTCTTC. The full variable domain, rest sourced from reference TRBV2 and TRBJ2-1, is EPEVTQTPSHQVTQMGQEVILRCVPISNHLYFYWYRQILGQKVEFLVSFYNNEISEKSEIFDDQFSVERPDGSNFTLKIRSTKLEDSAMYFCASRVTGYNEQFFGPGTRLTVL.

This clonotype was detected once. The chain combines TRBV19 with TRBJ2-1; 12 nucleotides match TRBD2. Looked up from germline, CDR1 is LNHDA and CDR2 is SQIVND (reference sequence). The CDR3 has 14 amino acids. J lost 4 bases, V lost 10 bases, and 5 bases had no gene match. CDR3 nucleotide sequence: TGTGCCACCTCGACTAGCGGGGGATACAATGAGCAGTTCTTC. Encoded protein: CATSTSGGYNEQFF.

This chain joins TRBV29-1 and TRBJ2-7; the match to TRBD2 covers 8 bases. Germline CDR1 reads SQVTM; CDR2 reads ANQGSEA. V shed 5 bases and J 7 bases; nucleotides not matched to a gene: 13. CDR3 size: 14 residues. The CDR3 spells CSVSSAGGPTEQYF. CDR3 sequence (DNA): TGCAGCGTTTCCTCTGCGGGGGGACCTACAGAGCAGTACTTC.

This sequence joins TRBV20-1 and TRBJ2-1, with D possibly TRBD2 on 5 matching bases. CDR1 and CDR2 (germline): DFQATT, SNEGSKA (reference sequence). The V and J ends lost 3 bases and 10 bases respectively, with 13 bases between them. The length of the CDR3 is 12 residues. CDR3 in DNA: TGCAGTGCTAGTTGGACTTTCGGGGAGCAGTTCTTC. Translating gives CSASWTFGEQFF.

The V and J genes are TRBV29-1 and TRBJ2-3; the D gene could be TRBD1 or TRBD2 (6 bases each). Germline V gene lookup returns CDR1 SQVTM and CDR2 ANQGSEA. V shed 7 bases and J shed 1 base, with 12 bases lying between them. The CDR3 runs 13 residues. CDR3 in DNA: TGCAGCGGCAGGGGAGGAGGCACAGATACGCAGTATTTT. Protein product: CSGRGGGTDTQYF.

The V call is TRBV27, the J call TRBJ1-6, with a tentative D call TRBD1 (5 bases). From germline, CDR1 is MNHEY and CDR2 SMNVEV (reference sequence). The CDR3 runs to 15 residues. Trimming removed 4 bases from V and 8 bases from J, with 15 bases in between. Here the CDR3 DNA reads TGTGCCAGCAGTTCAAGACAGACAACCTATTCACCCCTCCACTTT. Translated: CASSSRQTTYSPLHF.

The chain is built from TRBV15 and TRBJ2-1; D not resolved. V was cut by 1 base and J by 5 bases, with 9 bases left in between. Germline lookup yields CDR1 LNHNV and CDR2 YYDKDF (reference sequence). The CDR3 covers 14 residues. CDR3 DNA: TGTGCCACCAGCAGAGGTGGCAGAGACAATGAGCAGTTCTTC. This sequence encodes CATSRGGRDNEQFF.

CDR3 sequence: CASSLLGQYTGELFF. The CDR3 DNA sequence: TGTGCCAGCAGTTTATTAGGACAGTACACCGGGGAGCTGTTTTTT. This chain uses TRBV12-3 or TRBV12-4 with TRBJ2-2, with D possibly TRBD1 on 6 matching bases. V was clipped by 2 bases and J by 3 bases, with 10 bases between them. The CDR3 consists of 15 residues.

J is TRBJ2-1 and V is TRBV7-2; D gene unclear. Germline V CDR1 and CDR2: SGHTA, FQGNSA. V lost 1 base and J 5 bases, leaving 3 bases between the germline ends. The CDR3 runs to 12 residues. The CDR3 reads CASSLGDNEQFF. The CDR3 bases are TGTGCCAGCAGCTTAGGGGACAATGAGCAGTTCTTC. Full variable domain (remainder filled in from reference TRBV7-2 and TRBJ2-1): GAGVSQSPSNKVTEKGKDVELRCDPISGHTALYWYRQSLGQGLEFLIYFQGNSAPDKSGLPSDRFSAERTGGSVSTLTIQRTQQEDSAVYLCASSLGDNEQFFGPGTRLTVL.

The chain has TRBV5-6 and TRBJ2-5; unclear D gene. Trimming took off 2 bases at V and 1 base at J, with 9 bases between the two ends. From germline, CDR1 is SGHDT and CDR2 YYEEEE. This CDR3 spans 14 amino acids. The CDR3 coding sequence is TGTGCCAGCAGCTTAGGTGGGCTCCAAGAGACCCAGTACTTC. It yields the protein CASSLGGLQETQYF.

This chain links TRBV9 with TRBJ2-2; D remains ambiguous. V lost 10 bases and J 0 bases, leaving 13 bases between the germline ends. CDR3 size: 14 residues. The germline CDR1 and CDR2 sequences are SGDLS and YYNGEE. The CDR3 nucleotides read TGTGCCTCCGGGCCGCCCGCGAACACCGGGGAGCTGTTTTTT. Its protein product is CASGPPANTGELFF.

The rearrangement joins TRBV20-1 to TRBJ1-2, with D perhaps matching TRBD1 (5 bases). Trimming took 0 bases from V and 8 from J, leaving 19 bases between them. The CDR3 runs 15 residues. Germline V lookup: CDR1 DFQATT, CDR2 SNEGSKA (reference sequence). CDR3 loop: CSARDLRGPSRGYTF. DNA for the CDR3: TGCAGTGCTAGAGATCTACGGGGCCCTTCTCGCGGCTACACCTTC.

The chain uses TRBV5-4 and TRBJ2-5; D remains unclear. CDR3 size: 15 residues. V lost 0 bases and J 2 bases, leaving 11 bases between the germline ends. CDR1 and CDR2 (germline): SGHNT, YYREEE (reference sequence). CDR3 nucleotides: TGTGCCAGCAGCTTGGAGTCAGTACGTCAAGAGACCCAGTACTTC. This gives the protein CASSLESVRQETQYF.